This TCR beta chain was profiled in a study of identical twins. General study findings and limits: Beta out-of-frame sequences showed weaker excess twin sharing.

The table lists this clonotype with many counts. Its target is unknown. The V end was cut by 6 bases, the J end by 0 bases, with 17 bases between. The CDR3 has 16 residues. Germline-derived CDR1 and CDR2 are MDHEN and SYDVKM. TCRdb used MiXCR to reprocess the 5' RACE reads, holding one entry per CDR3 protein. The top ten clones hold less than 4% of a sample with some 270,000 distinct CDR3 sequences, about 8.3% of them seen once. This same sample was also taken into another study, of yellow fever vaccine responses in identical twins. From that second work: Vaccine-induced T cell responses in twins were reportedly observed to appear partly convergent, partly personalized.

The genes are TRBV28 and TRBJ2-5; the D is unclear. Input material: CD8+ T cells sorted from blood. The receptor was isolated from a woman between 18 and 29 years old in good health. CDR3 sequence reads: CASSHRDGVYQETQYF. In nucleotides, the CDR3 is TGTGCCAGCAGCCATAGGGATGGGGTCTACCAAGAGACCCAGTACTTC. The variable domain in full, completed from reference TRBV28 and TRBJ2-5, reads DVKVTQSSRYLVKRTGEKVFLECVQDMDHENMFWYRQDPGLGLRLIYFSYDVKMKEKGDIPEGYSVSREKKERFSLILESASTNQTSMYLCASSHRDGVYQETQYFGPGTRLLVL.